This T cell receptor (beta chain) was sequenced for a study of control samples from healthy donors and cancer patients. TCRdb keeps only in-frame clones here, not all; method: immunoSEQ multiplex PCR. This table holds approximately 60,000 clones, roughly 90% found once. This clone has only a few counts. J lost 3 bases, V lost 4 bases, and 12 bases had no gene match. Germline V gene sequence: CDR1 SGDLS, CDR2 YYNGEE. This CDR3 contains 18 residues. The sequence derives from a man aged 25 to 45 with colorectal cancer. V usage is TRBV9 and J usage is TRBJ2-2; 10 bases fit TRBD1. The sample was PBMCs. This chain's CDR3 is CASSPFRDRGWDTGELFF. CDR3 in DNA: TGTGCCAGCAGCCCCTTTAGGGACAGGGGATGGGACACCGGGGAGCTGTTTTTT.